This TCR beta chain was recorded in a study of vaccination and CD4 T cells after COVID-19. On the study more broadly: Two of the convalescents were Hispanic, and the group consisted of six males and four females. A few convalescent patients gave samples at day 14 post-vaccination, and they were sampled again at days 161 to 241 post-vaccination. Investigators drew the post-COVID samples a median around 96 days after diagnosis, with a range of 35 to 161. Study observations and caveats: In convalescent patients, a median approximately 86% of post-vaccine SARS-CoV-2-reactive clones appeared only after vaccination.

TCRdb re-analysed the PCR reads in MiXCR, keeping a single row per CDR3 protein. Seen here are about 30,000 distinct CDR3 sequences, roughly 50% observed once, and the top ten hold approximately 6%. The CDR3 contains 13 residues. Germline assignment: CDR1 MNHEY and CDR2 SMNVEV (reference sequence). V lost 7 bases to trimming and J lost 2 bases; unmatched junction nucleotides: 5. Stated time point: late sampling 161 to 241 days after vaccination in three convalescent patients. In regard to this clonotype: Its antigen remains unknown.

The chain combines TRBV27 with TRBJ2-7; 7 bases are a match to TRBD2. Sequencing was performed on CD4+ T cells from blood, taken about 7 months after SARS-CoV-2 vaccination. The source of this sequence is a human donor who had recovered from COVID-19. The CDR3 spells CASKGGGAYEQYF. The CDR3 DNA follows: TGTGCCAGCAAGGGCGGGGGAGCCTACGAGCAGTACTTC.